This entry features one T cell receptor (beta chain) sequence. The target of this receptor is not known. The CDR3 does not close with the conserved phenylalanine or tryptophan, likely indicating a read error. Because the CDR3's place on the DNA is in doubt, the DNA is left out and the CDR3 is given as listed by TCRdb. Library prep was done by multiplex PCR. Sequencing was performed on an Illumina HiSeq 2500. TCRbeta libraries were constructed through three rounds of nested PCR with primers (Table S4) according to protocols adapted from ARM-PCR. Before sequencing, PCR products in the 200-500 bp range were cut out of the gel and cleaned up using the QIAquick gel extraction kit. For the original study's pipeline: Trimmomatic was used to clean the reads, FLASH merged the cleaned reads into complete CDR3 sequences, and MiTCR assigned the sequences to V(D)J germline segments. Clonal diversity was calculated as the inverse Simpson's index using VDJtools. A read counted as productive if the sequence was in-frame and lacked a premature stop codon. TCRdb took the public reads, trimmed them with fastp at Q25, ran MiXCR for clone calling and kept in-frame beta chains. Records with the same CDR3 protein are collapsed into one entry carrying the most frequent genes and DNA. TCRdb, rather than the study authors, made the V and J calls. The sample data list about 110,000 distinct CDR3 sequences, and approximately 80% of these were observed just once. 20% to 25% of the sample lies in the top ten.

The germline V gene encodes CDR1 MNHEY and CDR2 SVGEGT. The CDR3 adds up to 13 amino acids, both ends counted. The sample comes from a study of tumor and adjacent non-tumor tissue in lung cancer (dated by TCRdb to 2016 to 2019). Study-level background: By cancer type, the cohort comprised under 15 adenocarcinoma patients, a couple of squamous cell carcinoma patients and 1 small cell lung cancer patient. Among the roughly 15 patients, ages ranged from roughly 31 to 76 years, about 10 were men and 5 were women, and disease was TNM stage I to III. Sequencing generated a total of 125,075,908 productive TCRbeta reads, averaging around 4.2 million reads per sample. The study compared bulk TCRbeta repertoires between lung tumor tissue and matched distant non-tumor lung tissue from more than twelve lung cancer patients. For each patient, one tumor sample and one normal lung sample were taken, giving about 31 paired specimens that underwent TCRbeta CDR3 sequencing. On the study overall, not on this receptor specifically: Tumor tissue showed significantly higher TCR diversity (inverse Simpson) than normal lung tissue, at about 400 vs 150 (P = 0.0075, Mann-Whitney U test). Peripheral blood was not sequenced, so blood TCRbeta repertoires were not examined in the lung cancer patients of the study. TCR diversity was significantly higher in younger patients, and greater tumor TCR diversity was associated with shorter overall survival and shorter disease-free survival. With only around 15 patients in the cohort, the authors noted that larger samples and more detailed clinical data are needed. A significantly larger cumulative share of the repertoire was made up by the top 100 clones in normal lung than in tumor tissue. The methods do not name the sequencing platform or mention unique molecular identifiers.

RNA was isolated from bulk, unsorted tissue, and RNA quality was assessed with a NanoDrop ND-1000 and an Agilent 2100. The donors were newly diagnosed lung cancer patients admitted for thoracic surgery in China from August to November 2014 who had not received prior chemotherapy. Patients who had received previous radiotherapy or chemotherapy, or who had another concurrent cancer, were excluded from the study. Surgical tissue pieces of roughly 1-2 cm3 were preserved in RNAlater solution and were kept at -80 degrees C until use. The sequence came from a man between 65 and 79 years old with non-small cell lung cancer. Material for sequencing was lung tumor tissue. The sequence is built from TRBV6-2 or TRBV6-3 and TRBJ2-1; no DNA check was done on the table's D call, TRBD2. The CDR3: CASNRSGYNEQFL.